A single sample gave rise to the 10 T cell receptor beta chains below, sequenced in a study of T cell responses to AZD1222 COVID-19 vaccine (dated by TCRdb to 2020 to 2023). The method behind the library was the immunoSEQ multiplex PCR assay. Drawn from immuneACCESS, this table holds only the in-frame rearrangements with V and J called that TCRdb kept. Clones are partly lost; checked studies trace under half to an unresolved V gene and leave the rest unexplained. This sample holds 95,000 to 150,000 clones; roughly 91% were observed only once. In total, the top ten clones hold 25% to 35% of the sample. What the time point label conveys for this sample: baseline before first vaccination. The source material was peripheral blood, sampled on day 0 of AZD1222 vaccination. Receptor source: an adult in good health.

This chain connects TRBV11-1 to TRBJ2-4; possibly TRBD2 for D (5 bases). Germline values: CDR1 SGHAT, CDR2 FQDESV (reference sequence). V lost 5 bases and J 1 base, leaving 15 bases between the germline ends. The length of the CDR3 is 16 residues. CDR3 sequence: CASSPGWEGAKNIQYF. Here the CDR3 DNA reads TGTGCCAGCAGCCCGGGGTGGGAAGGGGCCAAAAACATTCAGTACTTC.

V usage is TRBV6-1 and J usage is TRBJ2-7; TRBD2 aligns across 7 bases. J was trimmed by 2 bases and V by 0 bases; bases with no gene match: 7. The CDR3 contains 16 residues. Germline loops: CDR1 MNHNS, CDR2 SASEGT. For the CDR3, the DNA is TGTGCCAGCAGTGAAGCGCTCGCGGGGGAGACCTACGAGCAGTACTTC. Protein: CASSEALAGETYEQYF.

In its sample, this clone was seen once. J is TRBJ2-3 and V is TRBV19; D not certain. Germline lookup yields CDR1 LNHDA and CDR2 SQIVND (reference sequence). The CDR3 spans 14 residues. Trimming took off 3 bases at V and 4 bases at J, with 11 bases between the two ends. This chain's CDR3 is CASSIYIRADTQYF. The CDR3 DNA reads TGTGCCAGTAGTATTTACATCCGCGCAGATACGCAGTATTTT.

This rearrangement joins TRBV9 to TRBJ2-7; D may be TRBD1 or TRBD2 (5 bases each). Germline-derived CDR1 and CDR2 are SGDLS and YYNGEE. The CDR3 extends over 14 amino acids. Trimming left V 3 bases short and J 0 bases short, with 10 bases between. The CDR3 is CASSGTGLSYEQYF. The CDR3 region has the DNA TGTGCCAGCAGCGGAACGGGGCTCTCCTACGAGCAGTACTTC.

The J gene is TRBJ2-7, the V gene TRBV4-2; no definite D call. Between the trimmed V and J ends, which lost 0 bases and 3 bases, there was a span of 9 bases. CDR3 length: 14 amino acids. Germline lookup yields CDR1 LGHNA and CDR2 YNFKEQ. The CDR3 coding sequence is TGTGCCAGCAGCCAAGAACCCGGGCTCTACGAGCAGTACTTC. Its translation: CASSQEPGLYEQYF.

The V call is TRBV5-1, the J call TRBJ1-1; D gene unclear. The germline gives CDR1 SGHRS, CDR2 YFSETQ. CDR3 length equals 14 residues. V lost 0 bases and J 4 bases, leaving 10 bases between the germline ends. CDR3 region: CASSLGALATEAFF. The CDR3 nucleotides read TGCGCCAGCAGCTTGGGGGCGCTGGCCACTGAAGCTTTCTTT.

The rearrangement uses TRBV12-3 or TRBV12-4 and TRBJ2-2; D gene uncertain. The CDR3 length is 12 residues. Trimming left V 5 bases short and J 4 bases short, with 5 bases between. CDR3 loop: CASSPTTGELFF. CDR3 sequence (DNA): TGTGCCAGCAGTCCCACCACCGGGGAGCTGTTTTTT.

The rearrangement links TRBV6-2 or TRBV6-3 to TRBJ2-5, with a possible D match to TRBD1 (6 bases). Per germline, CDR1 MNHEY and CDR2 SVGEGT. Trimming took 0 bases from V and 3 from J, leaving 8 bases between them. CDR3 length: 14 amino acids. The CDR3 reads CASSYSNREETQYF. As DNA, the CDR3 is TGTGCCAGCAGTTACTCGAACAGGGAAGAGACCCAGTACTTC.

The rearrangement links TRBV18 to TRBJ2-7, with D perhaps matching TRBD2 (5 bases). The CDR3 has 14 amino acids. With 2 bases removed from V and 7 bases from J, the gap between germline ends came to 15 bases. Germline CDR1 is KGHSH and CDR2 is LQKENI. The CDR3 nucleotides read TGTGCCAGCTCACCAGACGGGGTTTGGGGAGAGCAGTACTTC. Protein product: CASSPDGVWGEQYF. The variable domain in full, with the rest retrieved from reference TRBV18 and TRBJ2-7, is NAGVMQNPRHLVRRRGQEARLRCSPMKGHSHVYWYRQLPEEGLKFMVYLQKENIIDESGMPKERFSAEFPKEGPSILRIQQVVRGDSAAYFCASSPDGVWGEQYFGPGTRLTVT.

The rearrangement links TRBV27 to TRBJ1-2; TRBD1 might be the D (6 bases). The CDR3 totals 14 residues. Germline CDR1 reads MNHEY; CDR2 reads SMNVEV (reference sequence). The V gene lost 6 bases and the J gene lost 4 bases, with 15 bases spanning the gap. CDR3 sequence: CASSRRGGAYGYTF. Here the CDR3 DNA reads TGTGCCAGCAGCCGGAGGGGGGGGGCCTATGGCTACACCTTC.